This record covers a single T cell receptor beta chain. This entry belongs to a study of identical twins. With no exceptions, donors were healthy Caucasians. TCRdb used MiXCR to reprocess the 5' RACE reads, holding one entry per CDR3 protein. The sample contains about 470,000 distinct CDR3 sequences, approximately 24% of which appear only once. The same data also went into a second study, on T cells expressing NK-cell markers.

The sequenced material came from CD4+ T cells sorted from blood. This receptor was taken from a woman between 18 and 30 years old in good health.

CDR3 sequence reads: CASSLDRGLFNEQYF. The CDR3, as DNA: TGTGCCAGCAGCCTGGACAGGGGGCTTTTCAACGAGCAGTACTTC. This chain uses TRBV11-2 with TRBJ2-7; 11 bases agree with TRBD1. Germline CDR1 SGHAT, CDR2 FQNNGV. The CDR3 has 15 residues. After removal of 5 bases from V and 5 bases from J, the junction contained 8 bases not matched to a gene.